What follows are 17 T cell receptor beta chains derived from one specimen sequenced in a study of blood T cells in healthy people across ages. Using a J-beta primer mix together with a sample-barcoded 5' primer, a second PCR was run for 7 to 11 cycles. TCRdb ran MiXCR on the 5' RACE reads and lists one entry per CDR3 protein. The data show around 990,000 distinct CDR3 sequences, 20% to 25% seen once. This same sample was also taken into another study, of T cells of mothers and their children.

Specimen: blood. All receptors come from a girl aged 2 to 9 in good health.

In its sample, this clonotype was seen once. The rearrangement joins TRBV10-3 to TRBJ2-5; 8 bases align to TRBD1. The CDR3 has 15 residues. Germline V gene lookup returns CDR1 ENHRY and CDR2 SYGVKD. V lost 6 bases to trimming and J lost 4 bases; unmatched junction nucleotides: 10. The CDR3 DNA sequence: TGTGCCATCAGCCTTGGACAGGGACGGCGAGAGACCCAGTACTTC. It is translated as CAISLGQGRRETQYF.

This clonotype was seen only a few times. The chain links TRBV14 to TRBJ1-2; no clear D gene. V gave up 2 bases and J gave up 2 bases, with 15 bases separating them. The germline V gene encodes CDR1 SGHDN and CDR2 FVKESK. The CDR3 has 16 residues. This CDR3 is CASSQLGPLLNYGYTF. CDR3 bases: TGTGCCAGCAGCCAACTCGGGCCGTTACTAAACTATGGCTACACCTTC.

This clonotype has just a few counts. The genes are TRBV25-1 and TRBJ1-1, with D uncertain. The CDR3 runs to 16 residues. Germline lookup yields CDR1 MGHDK and CDR2 SYGVNS. V gave up 2 bases and J gave up 4 bases, with 17 bases separating them. The CDR3 region is CASSELDLPMSTEAFF. CDR3 in DNA: TGTGCCAGCAGTGAACTGGACCTCCCGATGAGCACTGAAGCTTTCTTT.

This clonotype turned up a few times. The chain has TRBV24-1 and TRBJ2-5, with 9 bases matching TRBD2. The closer fit of TRBJ2-1 to the DNA end suggests the J call may be wrong. The CDR3 loop spans 16 amino acids. CDR1 is KGHDR and CDR2 is SFDVKD in the germline V gene. CDR3 coding DNA: TGTGCCACCAGTGATTTACCCGCGGGAGGGGAGGGTGAGCAGTTCTTC. Protein product: CATSDLPAGGEGEQFF.

V gene TRBV7-2 combines with J gene TRBJ2-3; D is undetermined. V was pared by 3 bases and J by 1 base, with 20 bases between. Germline V gene sequence: CDR1 SGHTA, CDR2 FQGNSA. This CDR3 region has 18 residues. As DNA, the CDR3 is TGTGCCAGCAGCTTTCCGACCTTTCCAATAAAGGGCACAGATACGCAGTATTTT. Protein product: CASSFPTFPIKGTDTQYF. Full variable domain (remainder filled in from reference TRBV7-2 and TRBJ2-3): GAGVSQSPSNKVTEKGKDVELRCDPISGHTALYWYRQSLGQGLEFLIYFQGNSAPDKSGLPSDRFSAERTGGSVSTLTIQRTQQEDSAVYLCASSFPTFPIKGTDTQYFGPGTRLTVL.

This clonotype was seen many times. The rearrangement joins TRBV7-8 to TRBJ2-2; D is unclear. V was clipped by 2 bases and J by 8 bases, with 6 bases between them. This CDR3 is 12 amino acids long. The germline gives CDR1 SGHVS, CDR2 FQNEAQ. In DNA, the CDR3 is TGTGCCAGCAGCTTACTATCTGGGGAGCTGTTTTTT. It is translated as CASSLLSGELFF.

This chain uses TRBV27 with TRBJ2-7; 12 bases map to TRBD2. With V trimmed by 5 bases and J by 7 bases, 12 bases remained unmatched. Germline-derived CDR1 and CDR2 are MNHEY and SMNVEV (reference sequence). The CDR3 length is 16 residues. The CDR3 sequence is CASSPGLAGFSEEQYF. The CDR3 DNA follows: TGTGCCAGCAGTCCCGGACTAGCGGGATTTTCGGAGGAGCAGTACTTC.

This clonotype was counted only a few times. This chain connects TRBV4-1 to TRBJ2-5; 8 positions agree with TRBD1. The J call may be incorrect, as the DNA end agrees better with TRBJ2-7. Germline CDR1 reads MGHRA; CDR2 reads YSYEKL. The CDR3 consists of 16 residues. The CDR3 spells CASSLPPTGDIYEQYF. The DNA for the CDR3 is TGCGCCAGCAGCCTTCCCCCGACAGGGGACATCTACGAGCAGTACTTC.

The V and J genes are TRBV5-1 and TRBJ2-5; 8 nucleotides match TRBD2. The CDR3 runs to 13 residues. Germline values: CDR1 SGHRS, CDR2 YFSETQ. Trimming at V came to 8 bases and at J to 5 bases, leaving 8 bases not matched to a gene. CDR3 region: CASLRGGAETQYF. CDR3 DNA sequence: TGCGCCAGTCTCCGGGGGGGCGCGGAGACCCAGTACTTC.

This chain joins TRBV19 and TRBJ2-7; D is ambiguous. In germline, CDR1 is LNHDA, CDR2 SQIVND (reference sequence). The CDR3 spans 14 residues. With 5 bases removed from V and 0 bases from J, the gap between germline ends came to 11 bases. In DNA, the CDR3 is TGTGCCAGTAGTGCCCAGACGGTCTCCTACGAGCAGTACTTC. Its translation: CASSAQTVSYEQYF.

The chain links TRBV4-2 to TRBJ2-4, with D unclear. The CDR3 consists of 14 residues. Germline V lookup: CDR1 LGHNA, CDR2 YNFKEQ. Deletions cut 3 bases from V and 11 bases from J, with 17 bases between. The CDR3 protein is CASSQPLTADLQYF. The CDR3 nucleotides are TGTGCCAGCAGCCAGCCCCTGACTGCAGACCTTCAGTACTTC.

There are a few counts of this clonotype. The J gene is TRBJ1-6, the V gene TRBV12-3 or TRBV12-4; D call uncertain. This CDR3 comprises 13 residues. Trimming removed 3 bases from V and 6 bases from J, with 6 bases in between. The CDR3 bases are TGTGCCAGCAGTTTGGTTATTAATTCACCCCTCCACTTT. Translating gives CASSLVINSPLHF.

This clonotype was counted only a few times. CDR3 residues: CASSLRTGGTGELFF. The CDR3 DNA is TGCGCCAGCAGCTTGAGGACAGGGGGCACCGGGGAGCTGTTTTTT. This chain joins TRBV5-1 and TRBJ2-2; 10 bases agree with TRBD1. The CDR3 covers 15 residues. Germline V gives CDR1 SGHRS, CDR2 YFSETQ. With 1 base clipped from V and 4 bases from J, the junction kept 1 base outside the gene matches.

This rearrangement joins TRBV7-3 to TRBJ1-1; D ambiguous. The germline V gene encodes CDR1 SGHTA and CDR2 FQGTGA. V was clipped by 3 bases and J by 8 bases, with 16 bases between them. This CDR3 contains 14 residues. This chain's CDR3 is CASSFLVTDSEAFF. The CDR3 DNA sequence: TGTGCCAGCAGCTTCCTTGTGACTGACTCCGAAGCTTTCTTT.

V is TRBV5-6 and J is TRBJ2-1; possibly TRBD1 or TRBD2 for D (7 bases each). This CDR3 comprises 17 residues. The V gene's germline CDR1 is SGHDT and CDR2 YYEEEE. V lost 4 bases, J lost 0 bases, and 17 bases lay in between. The CDR3 sequence is CASSPQGGESSYNEQFF. CDR3 coding DNA: TGTGCCAGCAGCCCTCAGGGGGGGGAAAGCTCCTACAATGAGCAGTTCTTC.

In this sample, this clonotype turned up a few times. This sequence joins TRBV27 and TRBJ2-6; D assignment may be TRBD1 or TRBD2 (5 bases each). The CDR3 is 17 amino acids. From germline, CDR1 is MNHEY and CDR2 SMNVEV (reference sequence). Trimming cost V 10 bases and J 3 bases, with 22 bases left between them. CDR3 region: CATYGGRVVVGANVLTF. The DNA of the CDR3 is TGTGCCACTTATGGAGGCAGGGTGGTGGTTGGGGCCAACGTCCTGACTTTC.

The chain is built from TRBV15 and TRBJ2-7; D is possibly TRBD2 (6 bases). Trimming left V 3 bases short and J 0 bases short, with 12 bases between. Germline V gives CDR1 LNHNV, CDR2 YYDKDF (reference sequence). This CDR3 spans 15 amino acids. CDR3 DNA sequence: TGTGCCACCAGCAGGCCGGCCGGGAGCTCCTACGAGCAGTACTTC. Its protein product is CATSRPAGSSYEQYF.